The 7 T cell receptor beta chains presented below share a single source sample, sequenced in a study of brain metastases from non-small cell lung cancer. Sequencing used immunoSEQ multiplex PCR; TCRdb keeps in-frame clones, though not all of them. The repertoire holds under 3,500 clones, with about 91% as singletons. The material sequenced was primary lung tumor tissue. Receptors originate from a donor over 35 with non-small cell lung cancer.

This clone showed up just a few times. This chain connects TRBV18 to TRBJ2-3; D possibly corresponds to TRBD1 (6 bases). Trimming shortened V by 3 bases and J by 0 bases, and 13 bases separated the two germline ends. CDR1 and CDR2 (germline): KGHSH, LQKENI. This CDR3 has 16 amino acids. This CDR3 reads CASSPTGITSTDTQYF. For the CDR3, the DNA is TGTGCCAGCTCACCCACAGGGATTACTAGCACAGATACGCAGTATTTT.

The V and J genes are TRBV6-1 and TRBJ1-1; 7 bases are shared with TRBD1. Germline assignment: CDR1 MNHNS and CDR2 SASEGT. V gave up 3 bases and J gave up 3 bases; unmatched junction bases: 13. The CDR3 contains 17 residues. Written as DNA, the CDR3 is TGTGCCAGCAGTGACCCGTCTATAGACAGGGTGGACACTGAAGCTTTCTTT. This sequence encodes CASSDPSIDRVDTEAFF.

CDR3 nucleotide sequence: TGTGCCAGCAGCGAGGGCGCGGGCACAGATACGCAGTATTTT. It is translated as CASSEGAGTDTQYF. This chain links TRBV11-3 with TRBJ2-3; maybe TRBD2 (5 bases). CDR1 is SGHNT, CDR2 YENEEA, per germline. V was trimmed by 5 bases and J by 1 base, leaving 10 bases between them. The CDR3 is made up of 14 amino acids.

As for this clone: This sample includes further DNA sequences coding for the same CDR3. The chain employs TRBV28 and TRBJ2-7; no firm D call. V lost 3 bases to trimming and J lost 3 bases, with 9 bases between them. The germline CDR1 and CDR2 sequences are MDHEN and SYDVKM. CDR3 length: 13 amino acids. Here the CDR3 reads CASSFTRNYEQYF. Written as DNA, the CDR3 is TGTGCCAGCAGTTTTACCAGGAACTACGAGCAGTACTTC.

The rearrangement links TRBV28 to TRBJ1-5; D is undetermined. V was cut by 11 bases and J by 0 bases, with 8 bases left in between. Germline V lookup: CDR1 MDHEN, CDR2 SYDVKM. The CDR3 covers 12 residues. The CDR3 DNA reads TGTGCCTTTGGCAATAGCAATCAGCCCCAGCATTTT. Translating it yields CAFGNSNQPQHF.

The chain is built from TRBV19 and TRBJ1-1; D remains ambiguous. V gave up 2 bases and J gave up 2 bases, with 9 bases separating them. CDR1 LNHDA and CDR2 SQIVND come from the germline V gene (reference sequence). The CDR3 runs 14 residues. CDR3 DNA: TGTGCCAGTAGTATAAGTTTGGGAAACACTGAAGCTTTCTTT. Amino acids: CASSISLGNTEAFF.

This chain joins TRBV4-3 and TRBJ1-3; D may be TRBD1 (5 bases). Germline V gene data show CDR1 as LGHNA and CDR2 as YSLEER. CDR3 size: 16 residues. V gave up 5 bases and J gave up 0 bases, with 14 bases separating them. CDR3 amino acids: CASSASGASSGNTIYF. CDR3 DNA: TGCGCCAGCAGCGCTTCCGGGGCGAGCTCTGGAAACACCATATATTTT.